This record looks at one T cell receptor beta chain sequence and its context. These data are taken from a study of blood T cell repertoires in COVID-19. In the study overall: Acute and convalescent COVID-19 specimens originated in the United States, Italy and Spain. From T cells, B-cell-depleted T cells, or PBMCs came the material, which was cDNA or gDNA.

Source study methods: The assay estimated nucleated cells by amplifying reference gene primers. Sequenced by immunoSEQ multiplex PCR; TCRdb stores in-frame clones only, minus some. That table is the source of V, J and clone size, and D and trimming were worked out from the DNA. The repertoire holds fewer than 200,000 clones, around 84% seen once, with 2.7% in the top ten. The germline gives CDR1 SEHNR, CDR2 FQNEAQ (reference sequence). CDR3 length: 15 amino acids. The V and J ends lost 3 bases and 1 base respectively, with 10 bases between them. The chain is built from TRBV7-9 and TRBJ1-3; D is possibly TRBD1 (5 bases). The specimen sequenced was peripheral blood. The TCR was taken from a middle-aged man with active or convalescent COVID-19. In nucleotides, the CDR3 is TGTGCCAGCAGCTTCGGGGGGAGTTCTGGAAACACCATATATTTT. It codes for CASSFGGSSGNTIYF.